Sequencing of this T cell receptor beta chain was carried out in a study of T cells in tumors after PD-1 blockade. Study-wide background: Daily vismodegib 150 mg continued in a subset of anti-PD-1-treated patients.

Using immunoSEQ multiplex PCR, the repertoire was profiled, and TCRdb retains in-frame clones only, with some absent. Found here are tens of thousands of clones, more than 60% of them singletons; the top ten hold approximately 7.9%. Between the trimmed V and J ends, which lost 4 bases and 0 bases, there was a span of 10 bases. CDR3 size: 15 residues. Germline loops: CDR1 LGHNA, CDR2 YNFKEQ. V and J are TRBV4-2 and TRBJ1-3; no definite D call. The source of this sequence is a human donor with advanced basal cell or squamous cell carcinoma (not recorded which). Sequencing used PBMCs, obtained before anti-PD-1 therapy. The CDR3 spells CASSRQRGSGNTIYF. Written as DNA, the CDR3 is TGTGCCAGCAGCCGCCAGCGGGGCTCTGGAAACACCATATATTTT.